Sequencing of this TCR beta chain was carried out in a study of glioma-infiltrating T cells. TCR alpha and beta CDR3 regions were amplified from RNA using iRepertoire nested multiplex PCR. Tissue mRNA or PBMC total RNA, about 85-400 ng, went into one-step reverse transcription and amplification. TCRdb re-derived calls from the multiplex PCR reads in MiXCR, one entry per CDR3 protein. The sample lists about 140,000 distinct CDR3 sequences; about two fifths were seen once. In its sample, this clonotype was seen once. Its antigen remains unidentified. General study results and limits: Above-expected tissue-blood divergence occurred in all gliomas, most in low-grade ones. Very few CDR3 sequences were shared between tissue and blood.

The germline CDR1 and CDR2 sequences are LNHDA and SQIVND (reference sequence). The CDR3 extends over 13 amino acids. Trimming at V came to 6 bases and at J to 2 bases, leaving 3 bases not matched to a gene. This chain links TRBV19 with TRBJ1-2, with 7 positions matching TRBD1. The material sequenced was glioma tissue, nonneoplastic brain tissue, or PBMCs (not recorded which). The TCR originated in a human donor with low-grade glioma or glioblastoma, undergoing nonglioma brain surgery, or in good health (not recorded which). CDR3 coding DNA: TGTGCCAGTAGGAAGACAGGGAACTATGGCTACACCTTC. Its protein product is CASRKTGNYGYTF.